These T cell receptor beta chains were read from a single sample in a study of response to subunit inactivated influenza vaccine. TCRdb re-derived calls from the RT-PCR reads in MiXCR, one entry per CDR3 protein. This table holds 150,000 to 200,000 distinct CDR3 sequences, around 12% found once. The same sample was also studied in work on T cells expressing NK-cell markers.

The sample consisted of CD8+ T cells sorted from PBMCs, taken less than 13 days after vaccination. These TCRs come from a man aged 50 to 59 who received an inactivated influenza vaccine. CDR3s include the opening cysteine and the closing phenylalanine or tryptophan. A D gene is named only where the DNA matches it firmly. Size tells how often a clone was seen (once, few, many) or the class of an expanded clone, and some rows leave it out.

CDR3 protein: CASSGPQPGQRYSNQPQHF; CDR3 DNA: TGTGCCAGCAGTGGACCCCAACCGGGACAGAGATATAGCAATCAGCCCCAGCATTTT; clone size: few; V gene: TRBV2; J gene: TRBJ1-5; D gene: TRBD1
CDR3 protein: CASSEFDEEQYF; CDR3 DNA: TGTGCCAGCAGTGAATTCGACGAGGAGCAGTACTTC; clone size: few; V gene: TRBV25-1; J gene: TRBJ2-7; D gene: NA
CDR3 protein: CASTFTGGGYEQYF; CDR3 DNA: TGCGCCAGCACCTTCACGGGGGGGGGTTACGAGCAGTACTTC; clone size: NA; V gene: TRBV5-1; J gene: TRBJ2-7; D gene: TRBD2
CDR3 protein: CASTPVWAPGELFF; CDR3 DNA: TGTGCCAGCACCCCTGTATGGGCCCCCGGGGAGCTGTTTTTT; clone size: NA; V gene: TRBV6-2/TRBV6-3; J gene: TRBJ2-2; D gene: NA
CDR3 protein: CASSRKSPGQVTGELFF; CDR3 DNA: TGCGCCAGCAGCCGAAAGAGTCCGGGACAGGTCACCGGGGAGCTGTTTTTT; clone size: many; V gene: TRBV4-3; J gene: TRBJ2-2; D gene: TRBD1
CDR3 protein: CASSVGEAFYNEQFF; CDR3 DNA: TGTGCCAGCAGCGTAGGAGAGGCGTTTTACAATGAGCAGTTCTTC; clone size: many; V gene: TRBV9; J gene: TRBJ2-1; D gene: NA
CDR3 protein: CASSTSPLAGGPNEQFF; CDR3 DNA: TGCGCCAGCAGCACCTCGCCACTAGCGGGGGGGCCCAATGAGCAGTTCTTC; clone size: few; V gene: TRBV4-1; J gene: TRBJ2-1; D gene: TRBD2
CDR3 protein: CASSQASGLGRGRAGETQYF; CDR3 DNA: TGTGCCAGCAGCCAAGCGAGCGGACTAGGGCGCGGGAGGGCCGGGGAGACCCAGTACTTC; clone size: few; V gene: TRBV4-2; J gene: TRBJ2-5; D gene: TRBD2
CDR3 protein: CASSQALSRLAGGSAYNEQFF; CDR3 DNA: TGTGCCAGCAGCCAAGCTTTATCTCGGCTAGCGGGGGGCAGCGCCTACAATGAGCAGTTCTTC; clone size: many; V gene: TRBV4-2; J gene: TRBJ2-1; D gene: TRBD2
CDR3 protein: CASGNPGTVNTEAFF; CDR3 DNA: TGTGCCAGCGGGAACCCCGGGACAGTGAACACTGAAGCTTTCTTT; clone size: NA; V gene: TRBV19; J gene: TRBJ1-1; D gene: TRBD1
CDR3 protein: CASSLEFAGGRTDTQYF; CDR3 DNA: TGCGCCAGCAGCTTGGAGTTTGCGGGGGGGAGAACAGATACGCAGTATTTT; clone size: few; V gene: TRBV5-1; J gene: TRBJ2-3; D gene: TRBD2
CDR3 protein: CASSLYYPEQPQHF; CDR3 DNA: TGTGCCAGCAGTTTATATTATCCTGAGCAGCCCCAGCATTTT; clone size: few; V gene: TRBV12-3/TRBV12-4; J gene: TRBJ1-5; D gene: NA
CDR3 protein: CSVEGGANYGYTF; CDR3 DNA: TGCAGCGTCGAAGGGGGAGCTAACTATGGCTACACCTTC; clone size: few; V gene: TRBV29-1; J gene: TRBJ1-2; D gene: NA
CDR3 protein: CASSEWESSYEQYF; CDR3 DNA: TGTGCCAGCAGCGAGTGGGAAAGCTCCTACGAGCAGTACTTC; clone size: few; V gene: TRBV4-2; J gene: TRBJ2-7; D gene: NA
CDR3 protein: CASSLISPVAGNTDTQYF; CDR3 DNA: TGTGCCAGCTCCCTTATTAGTCCGGTTGCGGGAAACACAGATACGCAGTATTTT; clone size: few; V gene: TRBV12-3/TRBV12-4; J gene: TRBJ2-3; D gene: NA
CDR3 protein: CASSRPGRVETQYF; CDR3 DNA: TGTGCCAGCAGCCGACCTGGCAGGGTTGAGACCCAGTACTTC; clone size: many; V gene: TRBV12-3/TRBV12-4; J gene: TRBJ2-5; D gene: NA
CDR3 protein: CASSERGSYSNQPQHF; CDR3 DNA: TGTGCCAGCAGTGAACGGGGATCATATAGCAATCAGCCCCAGCATTTT; clone size: NA; V gene: TRBV6-1; J gene: TRBJ1-5; D gene: NA
CDR3 protein: CASSYAGGIQPQHF; CDR3 DNA: TGTGCCAGCAGTTACGCAGGGGGTATCCAGCCCCAGCATTTT; clone size: many; V gene: TRBV6-2/TRBV6-3; J gene: TRBJ1-5; D gene: TRBD1
CDR3 protein: CASSQDRGTRYNEQFF; CDR3 DNA: TGCGCCAGCAGCCAAGATCGGGGTACCCGGTACAATGAGCAGTTCTTC; clone size: NA; V gene: TRBV4-3; J gene: TRBJ2-1; D gene: NA
CDR3 protein: CASSLKQGDYEQYF; CDR3 DNA: TGCGCCAGCAGCTTGAAACAGGGGGACTACGAGCAGTACTTC; clone size: few; V gene: TRBV5-1; J gene: TRBJ2-7; D gene: TRBD1
CDR3 protein: CSVSDNTYSYEQYF; CDR3 DNA: TGCAGCGTTTCAGACAATACATACTCCTACGAGCAGTACTTC; clone size: NA; V gene: TRBV29-1; J gene: TRBJ2-7; D gene: NA
CDR3 protein: CASSQGQGNTEAFF; CDR3 DNA: TGCGCCAGCAGCCAGGGACAGGGGAACACTGAAGCTTTCTTT; clone size: many; V gene: TRBV4-1; J gene: TRBJ1-1; D gene: TRBD1
CDR3 protein: CASQRRGPYNEQFF; CDR3 DNA: TGTGCCAGCCAGCGACGGGGCCCCTACAATGAGCAGTTCTTC; clone size: NA; V gene: TRBV28; J gene: TRBJ2-1; D gene: NA
CDR3 protein: CASSLQREISYNEQFF; CDR3 DNA: TGCGCCAGCAGCCTACAGCGGGAGATCTCCTACAATGAGCAGTTCTTC; clone size: few; V gene: TRBV5-1; J gene: TRBJ2-1; D gene: TRBD2
CDR3 protein: CASSPEPGLAGKYQETQYF; CDR3 DNA: TGTGCCAGCAGTCCCGAACCGGGACTAGCGGGCAAGTACCAAGAGACCCAGTACTTC; clone size: few; V gene: TRBV6-1; J gene: TRBJ2-5; D gene: TRBD2
CDR3 protein: CASSLMDSDTDTQYF; CDR3 DNA: TGTGCCAGCAGCTTAATGGACTCCGACACAGATACGCAGTATTTT; clone size: few; V gene: TRBV7-2; J gene: TRBJ2-3; D gene: NA
CDR3 protein: CASSLGDRVAFF; CDR3 DNA: TGTGCCAGCAGCTTAGGAGACAGGGTAGCTTTCTTT; clone size: NA; V gene: TRBV7-8; J gene: TRBJ1-1; D gene: TRBD1
CDR3 protein: CASSSGQASYNEQFF; CDR3 DNA: TGTGCCAGCAGTTCCGGACAGGCCTCCTACAATGAGCAGTTCTTC; clone size: many; V gene: TRBV12-3/TRBV12-4; J gene: TRBJ2-1; D gene: TRBD1
CDR3 protein: CASSRGTGYSYNEQFF; CDR3 DNA: TGCGCCAGCAGCCGCGGGACAGGTTACTCCTACAATGAGCAGTTCTTC; clone size: many; V gene: TRBV4-3; J gene: TRBJ2-1; D gene: TRBD1
CDR3 protein: CSARDSTGPSSYNEQFF; CDR3 DNA: TGCAGTGCTAGAGACTCTACAGGGCCTAGCTCCTACAATGAGCAGTTCTTC; clone size: few; V gene: TRBV20-1; J gene: TRBJ2-1; D gene: NA
CDR3 protein: CASSINVDTQYF; CDR3 DNA: TGTGCCAGCAGCATCAATGTGGATACGCAGTATTTT; clone size: once; V gene: TRBV6-2/TRBV6-3; J gene: TRBJ2-3; D gene: NA